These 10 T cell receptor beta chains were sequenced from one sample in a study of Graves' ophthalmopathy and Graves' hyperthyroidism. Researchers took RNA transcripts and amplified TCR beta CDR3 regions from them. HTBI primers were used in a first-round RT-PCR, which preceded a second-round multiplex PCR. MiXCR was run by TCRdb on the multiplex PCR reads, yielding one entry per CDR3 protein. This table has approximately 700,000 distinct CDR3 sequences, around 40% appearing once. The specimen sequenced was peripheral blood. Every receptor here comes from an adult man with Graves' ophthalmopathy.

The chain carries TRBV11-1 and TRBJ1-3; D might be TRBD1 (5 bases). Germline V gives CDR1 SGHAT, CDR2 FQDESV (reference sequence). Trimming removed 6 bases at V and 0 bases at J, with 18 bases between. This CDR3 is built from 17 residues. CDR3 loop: CASRHTDSSTSGNTIYF. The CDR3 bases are TGTGCCAGCAGGCACACCGACAGTTCGACCTCTGGAAACACCATATATTTT.

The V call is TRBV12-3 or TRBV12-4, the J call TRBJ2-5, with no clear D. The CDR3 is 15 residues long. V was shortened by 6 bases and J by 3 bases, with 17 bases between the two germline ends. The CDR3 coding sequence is TGTGCCAGCAGCCATGCCCGGCGGAAAAAAGAGACCCAGTACTTC. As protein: CASSHARRKKETQYF.

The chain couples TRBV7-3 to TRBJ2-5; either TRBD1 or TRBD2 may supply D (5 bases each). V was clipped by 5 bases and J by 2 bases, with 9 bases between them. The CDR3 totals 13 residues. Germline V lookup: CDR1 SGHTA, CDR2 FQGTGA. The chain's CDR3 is CASSPGAQETQYF. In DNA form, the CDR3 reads TGTGCCAGCAGCCCCGGGGCGCAAGAGACCCAGTACTTC.

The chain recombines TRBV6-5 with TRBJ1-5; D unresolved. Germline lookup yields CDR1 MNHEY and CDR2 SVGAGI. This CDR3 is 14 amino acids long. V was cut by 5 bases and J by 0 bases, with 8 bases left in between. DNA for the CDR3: TGTGCCAGCAGTCCCTTTTTTAGCAATCAGCCCCAGCATTTT. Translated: CASSPFFSNQPQHF.

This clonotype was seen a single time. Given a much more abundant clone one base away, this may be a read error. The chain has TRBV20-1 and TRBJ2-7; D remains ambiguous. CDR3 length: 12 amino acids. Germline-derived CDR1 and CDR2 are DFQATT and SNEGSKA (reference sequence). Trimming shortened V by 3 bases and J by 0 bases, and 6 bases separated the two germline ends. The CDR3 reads CSARVRSYEQYF. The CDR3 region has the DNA TGCAGTGCTAGGGTGCGCTCCTACGAGCAGTACTTC.

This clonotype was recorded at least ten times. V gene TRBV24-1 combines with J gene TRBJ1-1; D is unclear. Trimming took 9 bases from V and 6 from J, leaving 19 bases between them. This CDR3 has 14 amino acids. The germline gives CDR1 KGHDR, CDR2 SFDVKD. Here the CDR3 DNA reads TGTGCCACCGGACGTTTGCGGGCCAGCTCTGAAGCTTTCTTT. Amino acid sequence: CATGRLRASSEAFF.

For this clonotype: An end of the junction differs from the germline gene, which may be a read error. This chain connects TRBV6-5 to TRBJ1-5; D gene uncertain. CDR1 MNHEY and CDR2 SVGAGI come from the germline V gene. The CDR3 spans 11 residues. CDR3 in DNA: TGTGCCATCAGTGAGAGGGAGACCCAGCATTTT. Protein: CAISERETQHF.

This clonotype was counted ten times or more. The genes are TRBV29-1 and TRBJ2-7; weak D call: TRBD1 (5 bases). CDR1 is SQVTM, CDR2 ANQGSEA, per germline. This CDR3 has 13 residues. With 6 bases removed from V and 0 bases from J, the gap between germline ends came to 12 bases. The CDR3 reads CSVLTDSSYEQYF. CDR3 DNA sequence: TGCAGCGTGTTGACAGACTCCTCCTACGAGCAGTACTTC.

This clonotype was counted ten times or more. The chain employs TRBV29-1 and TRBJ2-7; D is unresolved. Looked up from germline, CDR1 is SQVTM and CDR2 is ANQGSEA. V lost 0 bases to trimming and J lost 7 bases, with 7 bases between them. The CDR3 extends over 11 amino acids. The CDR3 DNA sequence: TGCAGCGTTGAAGAACTGGGTGAGCAGTACTTC. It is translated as CSVEELGEQYF.

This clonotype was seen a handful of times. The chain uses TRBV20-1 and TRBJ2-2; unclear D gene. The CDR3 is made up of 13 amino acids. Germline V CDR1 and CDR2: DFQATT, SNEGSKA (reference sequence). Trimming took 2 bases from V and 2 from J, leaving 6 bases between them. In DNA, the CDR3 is TGCAGTGCTAGAATCTCCAACACCGGGGAGCTGTTTTTT. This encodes CSARISNTGELFF.